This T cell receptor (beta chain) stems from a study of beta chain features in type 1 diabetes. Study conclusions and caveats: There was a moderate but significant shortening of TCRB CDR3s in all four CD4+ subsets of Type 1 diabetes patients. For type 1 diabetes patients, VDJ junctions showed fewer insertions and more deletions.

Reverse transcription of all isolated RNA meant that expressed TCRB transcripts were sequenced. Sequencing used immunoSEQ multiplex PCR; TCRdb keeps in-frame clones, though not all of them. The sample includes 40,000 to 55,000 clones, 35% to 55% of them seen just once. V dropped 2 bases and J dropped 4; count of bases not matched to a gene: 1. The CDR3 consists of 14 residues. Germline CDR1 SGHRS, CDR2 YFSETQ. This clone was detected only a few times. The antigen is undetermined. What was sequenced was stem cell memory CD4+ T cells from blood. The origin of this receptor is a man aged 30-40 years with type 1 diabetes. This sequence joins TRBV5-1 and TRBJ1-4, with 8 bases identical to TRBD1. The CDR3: CASSFTGGNEKLFF. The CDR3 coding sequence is TGCGCCAGCAGCTTTACAGGGGGTAATGAAAAACTGTTTTTT.